Presented here are 9 T cell receptor beta chains from one specimen sequenced in a study of metastatic and nonmetastatic thyroid tumors. All patients reached thyroid surgery having received no treatment beforehand. MiXCR reprocessed the PCR reads for TCRdb. The repertoire holds about 30,000 clones, with about 4.1% as singletons. Sequencing was done on a sample of blood. The receptors originated from a female donor with papillary thyroid cancer or a benign thyroid nodule (not recorded which). Some clones in this sample may be carry-over from other donors' samples.

This clone was seen at least ten times. The J gene is TRBJ1-4, the V gene TRBV11-2; possible D gene TRBD1, 5 bases. Trimming pared 2 bases from V and 2 bases from J, leaving 15 bases between. Per the germline V gene, CDR1 is SGHAT and CDR2 is FQNNGV. This CDR3 region has 17 residues. CDR3 sequence reads: CASSLPRRGATNEKLFF. CDR3 DNA sequence: TGTGCCAGCAGCTTACCACGAAGGGGCGCGACTAATGAAAAACTGTTTTTT.

The V call is TRBV7-8, the J call TRBJ2-7; the D gene is possibly TRBD1 (5 bases). The V and J ends lost 6 bases and 6 bases respectively, with 24 bases between them. The CDR3 spans 16 residues. Germline CDR1 SGHVS, CDR2 FQNEAQ. The CDR3 DNA is TGTGCCAGCAGTTTAAACCCGGCAGGGATTAGGGGCGAGCAGTACTTC. The encoded protein is CASSLNPAGIRGEQYF.

This clone was seen only a few times. V and J are TRBV6-5 and TRBJ1-3, with unresolved D. The CDR3 consists of 14 residues. With 3 bases removed from V and 4 bases from J, the gap between germline ends came to 10 bases. Germline CDR1 is MNHEY and CDR2 is SVGAGI. CDR3 in DNA: TGTGCCAGCAGTTATAGGACGGGAGGAAACACCATATATTTT. This codes for CASSYRTGGNTIYF.

Sample share makes this clone medium-sized. CDR3 bases: TGTGCCAGCACACGGGCCCTGAATCAGCCCCAGCATTTT. Its protein product is CASTRALNQPQHF. The rearrangement joins TRBV6-1 to TRBJ1-5; D is uncertain. The germline gives CDR1 MNHNS, CDR2 SASEGT. The V gene lost 7 bases and the J gene lost 4 bases, with 11 bases spanning the gap. The CDR3 has 13 residues.

This clone was found a few times. The rearrangement uses TRBV19 and TRBJ1-2, with a possible D match to TRBD1 (5 bases). This CDR3 is 14 amino acids long. Germline CDR1 is LNHDA and CDR2 is SQIVND (reference sequence). V was trimmed by 3 bases and J by 10 bases, leaving 18 bases between them. The CDR3 DNA sequence: TGTGCCAGTAGTATTGGGGCGAGGCCCCGGGACTACACCTTC. This encodes CASSIGARPRDYTF.

This clone is termed medium-sized. This chain links TRBV6-1 with TRBJ1-2; D is possibly TRBD1 (6 bases). The CDR3 runs to 14 residues. With 5 bases removed from V and 8 bases from J, the gap between germline ends came to 18 bases. The V gene's germline CDR1 is MNHNS and CDR2 SASEGT. The CDR3 DNA reads TGTGCCAGCAGTTACCTTACAGGGTTTGGAGGCTACACCTTC. Its translation is CASSYLTGFGGYTF.

The chain combines TRBV6-2 or TRBV6-3 with TRBJ1-5; 10 positions agree with TRBD1. CDR3 length equals 16 residues. The V gene's germline CDR1 is MNHEY and CDR2 SVGEGT. With V trimmed by 5 bases and J by 3 bases, 7 bases remained unmatched. The DNA of the CDR3 is TGTGCCAGCAGTGCCGGGACAGGGGCCTTCAATCAGCCCCAGCATTTT. This codes for CASSAGTGAFNQPQHF.

In regard to this clone: A much bigger clone sits one base away, suggesting this may be a read error. The V and J genes are TRBV5-4 and TRBJ2-3; TRBD2 matches 8 bases. The CDR3 runs 16 residues. The germline gives CDR1 SGHNT, CDR2 YYREEE (reference sequence). The ends lost 5 bases at V and 2 bases at J; junction bases unmatched: 10. The CDR3 is CASRPELAETTDTQYF. DNA of the CDR3: TGTGCCAGCAGACCGGAACTAGCGGAGACCACAGATACGCAGTATTTT.

This clone turned up a few times. The J gene is TRBJ2-7, the V gene TRBV7-9; D is possibly TRBD1 (5 bases). Germline V gene data show CDR1 as SEHNR and CDR2 as FQNEAQ (reference sequence). There are 15 residues in the CDR3. V lost 0 bases and J lost 5, with 14 bases in between. For the CDR3, the DNA is TGTGCCAGCAGCTTAGCCGGGCAGGGTCTTCACGAGCAGTACTTC. Translated: CASSLAGQGLHEQYF.